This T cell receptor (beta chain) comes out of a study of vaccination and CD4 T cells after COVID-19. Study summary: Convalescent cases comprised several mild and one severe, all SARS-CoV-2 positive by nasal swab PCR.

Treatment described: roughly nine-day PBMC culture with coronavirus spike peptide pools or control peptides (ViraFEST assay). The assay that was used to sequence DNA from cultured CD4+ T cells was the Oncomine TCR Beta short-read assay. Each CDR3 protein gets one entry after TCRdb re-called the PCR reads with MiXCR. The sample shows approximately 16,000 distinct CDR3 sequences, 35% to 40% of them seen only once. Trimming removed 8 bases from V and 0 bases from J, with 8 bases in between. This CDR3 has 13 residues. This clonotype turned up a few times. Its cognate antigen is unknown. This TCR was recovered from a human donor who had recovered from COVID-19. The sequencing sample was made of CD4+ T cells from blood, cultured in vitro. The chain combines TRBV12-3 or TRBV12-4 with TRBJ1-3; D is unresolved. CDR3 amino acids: CASQDNSGNTIYF. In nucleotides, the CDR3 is TGTGCCAGCCAAGACAACTCTGGAAACACCATATATTTT.